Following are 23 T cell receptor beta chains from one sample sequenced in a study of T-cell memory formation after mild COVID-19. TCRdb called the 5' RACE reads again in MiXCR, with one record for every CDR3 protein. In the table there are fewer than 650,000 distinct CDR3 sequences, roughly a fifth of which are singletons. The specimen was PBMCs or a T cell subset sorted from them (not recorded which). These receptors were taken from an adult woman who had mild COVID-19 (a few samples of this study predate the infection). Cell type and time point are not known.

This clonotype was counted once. In DNA form, the CDR3 reads TGCAGTGCTAGTTCGGACATAAGGAGGGCTTTCTTT. This encodes CSASSDIRRAFF. V usage is TRBV20-1 and J usage is TRBJ1-1, with D perhaps matching TRBD1 (5 bases). Trimming shortened V by 3 bases and J by 11 bases, and 16 bases separated the two germline ends. CDR1 is DFQATT and CDR2 is SNEGSKA in the germline V gene (reference sequence). There are 12 residues in the CDR3.

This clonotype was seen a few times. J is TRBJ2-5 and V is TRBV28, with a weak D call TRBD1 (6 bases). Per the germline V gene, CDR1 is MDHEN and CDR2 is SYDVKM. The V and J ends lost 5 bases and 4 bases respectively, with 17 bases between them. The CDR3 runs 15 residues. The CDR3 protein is CASSPSLGAGETQYF. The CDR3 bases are TGTGCCAGCAGTCCCTCGTTGGGGGCGGGAGAGACCCAGTACTTC.

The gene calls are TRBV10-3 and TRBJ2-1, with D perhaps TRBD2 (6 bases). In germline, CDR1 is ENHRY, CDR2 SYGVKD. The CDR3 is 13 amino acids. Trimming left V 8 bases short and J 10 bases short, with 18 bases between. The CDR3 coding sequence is TGTGCCATCTCTGAAAGGATGGACTACGAGCAGTTCTTC. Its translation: CAISERMDYEQFF.

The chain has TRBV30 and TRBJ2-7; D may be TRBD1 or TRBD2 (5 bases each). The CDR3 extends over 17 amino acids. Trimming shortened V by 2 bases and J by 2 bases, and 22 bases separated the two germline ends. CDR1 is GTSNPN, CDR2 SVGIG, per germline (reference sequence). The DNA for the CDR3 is TGTGCCTGGAGTCCCAATTGGGACCCAGGGTATGCCTACGAGCAGTACTTC. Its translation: CAWSPNWDPGYAYEQYF. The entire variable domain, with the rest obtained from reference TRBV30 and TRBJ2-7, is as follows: SQTIHQWPATLVQPVGSPLSLECTVEGTSNPNLYWYRQAAGRGLQLLFYSVGIGQISSEVPQNLSASRPQDRQFILSSKKLLLSDSGFYLCAWSPNWDPGYAYEQYFGPGTRLTVT.

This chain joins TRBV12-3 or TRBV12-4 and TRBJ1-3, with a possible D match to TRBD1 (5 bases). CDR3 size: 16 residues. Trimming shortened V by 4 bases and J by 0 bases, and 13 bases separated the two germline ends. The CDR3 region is CASSSPGRGSGNTIYF. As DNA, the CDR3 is TGTGCCAGCAGTTCCCCGGGACGGGGCTCTGGAAACACCATATATTTT.

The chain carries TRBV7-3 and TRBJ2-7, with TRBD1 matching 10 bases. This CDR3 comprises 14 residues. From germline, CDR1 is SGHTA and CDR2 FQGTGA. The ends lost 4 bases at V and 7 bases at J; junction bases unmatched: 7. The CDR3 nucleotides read TGTGCCAGCAGCTACGGACAGGGGGACGAGGAGCAGTACTTC. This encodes CASSYGQGDEEQYF.

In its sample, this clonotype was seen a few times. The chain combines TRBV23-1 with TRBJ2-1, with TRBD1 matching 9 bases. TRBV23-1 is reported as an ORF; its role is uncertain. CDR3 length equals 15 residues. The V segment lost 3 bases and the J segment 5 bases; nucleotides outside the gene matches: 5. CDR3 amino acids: CASSHPGQGNNEQFF. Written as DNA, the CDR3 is TGCGCCAGCAGTCATCCGGGACAGGGCAACAATGAGCAGTTCTTC.

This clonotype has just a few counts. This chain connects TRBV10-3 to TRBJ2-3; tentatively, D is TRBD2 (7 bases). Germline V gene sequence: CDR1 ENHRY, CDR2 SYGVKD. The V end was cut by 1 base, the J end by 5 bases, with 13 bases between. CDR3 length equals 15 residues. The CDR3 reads CAISELGGRRDTQYF. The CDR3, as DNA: TGTGCCATCAGTGAGTTGGGGGGGCGCAGAGATACGCAGTATTTT.

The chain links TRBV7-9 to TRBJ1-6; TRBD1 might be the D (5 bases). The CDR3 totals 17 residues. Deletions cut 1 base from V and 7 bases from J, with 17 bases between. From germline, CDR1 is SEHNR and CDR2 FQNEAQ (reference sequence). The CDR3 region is CASSLGYDPGLNSPLHF. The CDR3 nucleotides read TGTGCCAGCAGCTTAGGCTACGATCCAGGGCTAAATTCACCCCTCCACTTT.

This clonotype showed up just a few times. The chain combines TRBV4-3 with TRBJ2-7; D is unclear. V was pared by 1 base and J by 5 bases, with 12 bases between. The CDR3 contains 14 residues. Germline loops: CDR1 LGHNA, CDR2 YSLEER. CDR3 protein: CASSQGSTGDEQYF. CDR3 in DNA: TGCGCCAGCAGCCAAGGGTCAACCGGAGACGAGCAGTACTTC.

This chain's CDR3 is CASSPTSQGAGDTQYF. CDR3 DNA: TGTGCCAGCAGCCCTACATCACAGGGGGCGGGAGATACGCAGTATTTT. The chain links TRBV4-2 to TRBJ2-3; the match to TRBD1 covers 9 bases. The germline V gene has CDR1 LGHNA and CDR2 YNFKEQ. V lost 4 bases to trimming and J lost 5 bases; unmatched junction nucleotides: 10. There are 16 residues in the CDR3.

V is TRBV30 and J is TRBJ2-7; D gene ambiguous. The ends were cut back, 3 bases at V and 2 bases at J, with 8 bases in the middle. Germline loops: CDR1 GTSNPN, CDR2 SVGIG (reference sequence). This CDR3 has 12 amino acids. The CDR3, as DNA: TGTGCCTGGAGCTATAGGGCCTACGAGCAGTACTTC. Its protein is CAWSYRAYEQYF.

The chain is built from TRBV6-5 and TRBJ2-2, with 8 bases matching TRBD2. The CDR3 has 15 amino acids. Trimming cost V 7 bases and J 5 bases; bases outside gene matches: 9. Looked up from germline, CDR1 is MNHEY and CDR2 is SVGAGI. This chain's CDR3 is CASTPAGVKTGELFF. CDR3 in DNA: TGTGCCAGCACCCCAGCGGGAGTAAAGACCGGGGAGCTGTTTTTT.

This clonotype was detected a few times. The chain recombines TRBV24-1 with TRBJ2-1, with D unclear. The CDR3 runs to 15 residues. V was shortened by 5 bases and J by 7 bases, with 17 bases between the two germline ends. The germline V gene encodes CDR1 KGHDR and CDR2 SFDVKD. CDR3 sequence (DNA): TGTGCCACCAGTGCCCCGAGTGGCCTACGGAATGAGCAGTTCTTC. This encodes CATSAPSGLRNEQFF.

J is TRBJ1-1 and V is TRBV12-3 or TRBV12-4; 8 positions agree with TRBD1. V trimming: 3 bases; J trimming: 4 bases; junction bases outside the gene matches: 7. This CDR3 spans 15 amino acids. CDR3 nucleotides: TGTGCCAGCAGTTTTGGACAGGGAGTTGGCACTGAAGCTTTCTTT. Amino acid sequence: CASSFGQGVGTEAFF.

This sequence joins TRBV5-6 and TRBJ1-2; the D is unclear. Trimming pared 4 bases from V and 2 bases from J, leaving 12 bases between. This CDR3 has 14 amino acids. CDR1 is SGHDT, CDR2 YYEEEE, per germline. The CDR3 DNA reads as TGTGCCAGCAGCGCGCTCCAGGCGAACTATGGCTACACCTTC. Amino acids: CASSALQANYGYTF.

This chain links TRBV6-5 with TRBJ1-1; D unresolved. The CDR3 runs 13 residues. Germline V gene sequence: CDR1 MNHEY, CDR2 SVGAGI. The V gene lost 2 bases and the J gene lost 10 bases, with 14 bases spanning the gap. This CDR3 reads CASSYRQEMGAFF. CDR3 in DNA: TGTGCCAGCAGTTACAGGCAGGAGATGGGAGCTTTCTTT.

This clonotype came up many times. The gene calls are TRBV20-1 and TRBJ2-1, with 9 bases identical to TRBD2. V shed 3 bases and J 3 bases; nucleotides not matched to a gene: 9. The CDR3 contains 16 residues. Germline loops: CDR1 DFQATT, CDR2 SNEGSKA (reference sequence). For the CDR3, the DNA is TGCAGTGCTAGTACGGCTAGCGGGAAATACTACAATGAGCAGTTCTTC. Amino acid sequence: CSASTASGKYYNEQFF.

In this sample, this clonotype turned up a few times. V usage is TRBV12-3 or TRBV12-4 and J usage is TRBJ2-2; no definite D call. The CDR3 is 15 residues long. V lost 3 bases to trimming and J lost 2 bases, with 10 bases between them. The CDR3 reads CASSFDFPNTGELFF. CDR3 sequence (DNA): TGTGCCAGCAGTTTTGACTTCCCTAACACCGGGGAGCTGTTTTTT.

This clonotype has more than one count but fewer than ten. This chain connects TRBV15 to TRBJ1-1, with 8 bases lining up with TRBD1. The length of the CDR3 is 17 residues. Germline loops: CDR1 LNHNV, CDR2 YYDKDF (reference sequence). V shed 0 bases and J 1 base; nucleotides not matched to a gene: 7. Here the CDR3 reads CATSRDRGPSRNTEAFF. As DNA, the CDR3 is TGTGCCACCAGCAGAGACAGGGGGCCGTCAAGGAACACTGAAGCTTTCTTT.

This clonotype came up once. For the CDR3, the DNA is TGTGCCAGCAGCTTTTCAGCGGGAATGGGGACAGATACGCAGTATTTT. Translation gives CASSFSAGMGTDTQYF. The V call is TRBV7-9, the J call TRBJ2-3; 7 bases align to TRBD2. Germline V gives CDR1 SEHNR, CDR2 FQNEAQ (reference sequence). The CDR3 length is 16 residues. Germline trimming cut 3 bases from V and 3 bases from J; bases unmatched to any gene: 9.

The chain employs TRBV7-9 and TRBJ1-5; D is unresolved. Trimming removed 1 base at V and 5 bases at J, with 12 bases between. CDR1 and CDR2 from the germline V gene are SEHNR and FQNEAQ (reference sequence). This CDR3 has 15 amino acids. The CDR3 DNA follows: TGTGCCAGCAGCTTAGACCGGGGTCCGTATCAGCCCCAGCATTTT. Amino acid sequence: CASSLDRGPYQPQHF.

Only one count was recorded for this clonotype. CDR3 nucleotides: TGTGCCAGCAGCTTTTACAGGGGGCGTCTCCAAGAGACCCAGTACTTC. Protein product: CASSFYRGRLQETQYF. The chain carries TRBV7-9 and TRBJ2-5; 9 bases agree with TRBD1. Unmatched junction bases numbered 6, after V lost 3 bases and J lost 1 base. Per germline, CDR1 SEHNR and CDR2 FQNEAQ (reference sequence). CDR3 length: 16 residues.